The 14 T cell receptor beta chains reported below all come from one sample, sequenced in a study of cytomegalovirus exposure and HLA in healthy donors. Assay used: immunoSEQ multiplex PCR; TCRdb lists only in-frame clones, some missing. The sample records around 250,000 clones, almost 90% being singletons. Sequenced material: PBMCs. These receptor sequences come from a woman aged 18-29 years in good health and CMV-seronegative.

The chain's CDR3 is CASSLPGTGELFF. CDR3 in DNA: TGTGCCAGCAGTCTCCCGGGCACCGGGGAGCTGTTTTTT. The chain couples TRBV27 to TRBJ2-2; D unresolved. This CDR3 has 13 residues. Trimming took off 5 bases at V and 4 bases at J, with 8 bases between the two ends. CDR1 and CDR2 from the germline V gene are MNHEY and SMNVEV (reference sequence).

V gene TRBV19 combines with J gene TRBJ1-1; 8 bases align to TRBD1. CDR1 and CDR2 (germline): LNHDA, SQIVND (reference sequence). This CDR3 spans 15 amino acids. V lost 3 bases and J lost 1; bases outside the gene matches: 4. CDR3 nucleotides: TGTGCCAGTAGTATTTCACAGGGGGGGAACACTGAAGCTTTCTTT. Protein product: CASSISQGGNTEAFF.

The J gene is TRBJ1-6, the V gene TRBV7-3; 8 nucleotides match TRBD1. CDR1 SGHTA and CDR2 FQGTGA come from the germline V gene. Trimming cost V 3 bases and J 6 bases; bases outside gene matches: 4. The length of the CDR3 is 15 residues. The CDR3 DNA sequence: TGTGCCAGCAGCTTGACAGGGGCTGGTAATTCACCCCTCCACTTT. Translated, it gives CASSLTGAGNSPLHF.

This clone was seen only once. The chain links TRBV5-6 to TRBJ2-7, with 7 bases fitting TRBD1. V shed 3 bases and J 6 bases; nucleotides not matched to a gene: 6. There are 13 residues in the CDR3. Germline lookup yields CDR1 SGHDT and CDR2 YYEEEE. The CDR3 here is CASSSQGSLEQYV. The CDR3 region has the DNA TGTGCCAGCAGCTCACAGGGGTCCCTCGAGCAGTACGTC.

The chain uses TRBV28 and TRBJ1-4, with 9 bases fitting TRBD1. Trimming cost V 7 bases and J 8 bases; bases outside gene matches: 8. Germline CDR1 is MDHEN and CDR2 is SYDVKM. The CDR3 loop spans 14 amino acids. The CDR3 is CASTPGQGLEKLFF. The CDR3 DNA reads TGTGCCAGCACTCCGGGACAGGGCCTGGAAAAACTGTTTTTT.

V gene TRBV30 combines with J gene TRBJ1-1, with D maybe TRBD1 (6 bases). V was cut by 3 bases and J by 4 bases, with 12 bases left in between. Germline-derived CDR1 and CDR2 are GTSNPN and SVGIG (reference sequence). The CDR3 contains 13 residues. DNA of the CDR3: TGTGCCTGGAGCTCAGGGGAGGGCACTGAAGCTTTCTTT. It is translated as CAWSSGEGTEAFF.

The gene calls are TRBV5-1 and TRBJ2-1; D is perhaps TRBD1 (5 bases). Trimming shortened V by 4 bases and J by 9 bases, and 8 bases separated the two germline ends. This CDR3 comprises 11 residues. In germline, CDR1 is SGHRS, CDR2 YFSETQ. CDR3 coding DNA: TGCGCCAGCAGCACCCAGGGTGAGCAGTTCTTC. Its protein is CASSTQGEQFF.

The CDR3 coding sequence is TGTGCCAGCAGGGTACTAGCGGGGGGGCCTGAGGACCGGGACAATGAGCAGTTCTTC. It codes for CASRVLAGGPEDRDNEQFF. V usage is TRBV6-4 and J usage is TRBJ2-1; the match to TRBD2 covers 13 bases. CDR1 MRHNA and CDR2 SNTAGT come from the germline V gene. The J segment lost 5 bases and the V segment lost 6 bases, leaving 16 bases of the junction unmatched. CDR3 size: 19 residues.

The V call is TRBV10-1, the J call TRBJ1-1, with unresolved D. This CDR3 has 14 amino acids. Trimming shortened V by 8 bases and J by 5 bases, and 18 bases separated the two germline ends. The germline V gene encodes CDR1 WNHNN and CDR2 SYGVQD (reference sequence). This CDR3 reads CASRPGPAGTEAFF. The DNA for the CDR3 is TGCGCCAGCCGCCCGGGCCCGGCGGGAACTGAAGCTTTCTTT.

The chain joins TRBV5-6 to TRBJ1-1; the D gene is possibly TRBD1 (5 bases). V lost 5 bases, J lost 6 bases, and 11 bases lay in between. This CDR3 is 12 amino acids long. In germline, CDR1 is SGHDT, CDR2 YYEEEE. The CDR3 loop reads CASRSDISEAFF. The CDR3 nucleotides are TGTGCCAGCAGATCGGACATTTCTGAAGCTTTCTTT. The variable domain in full, with the rest retrieved from reference TRBV5-6 and TRBJ1-1, is DAGVTQSPTHLIKTRGQQVTLRCSPKSGHDTVSWYQQALGQGPQFIFQYYEEEERQRGNFPDRFSGHQFPNYSSELNVNALLLGDSALYLCASRSDISEAFFGQGTRLTVV.

The V gene is TRBV5-6, the J gene TRBJ2-5, with D perhaps TRBD1 (7 bases). With 2 bases removed from V and 6 bases from J, the gap between germline ends came to 20 bases. The CDR3 contains 16 residues. CDR1 and CDR2 (germline): SGHDT, YYEEEE. This CDR3 reads CASSLGLRDSGQTQYF. CDR3 sequence (DNA): TGTGCCAGCAGCTTAGGGCTGCGGGACAGCGGCCAGACCCAGTACTTC.

This chain links TRBV5-1 with TRBJ1-1, with a possible D match to TRBD1 (6 bases). The CDR3 sequence is 15 residues long. Trimming took 4 bases from V and 5 from J, leaving 18 bases between them. Germline CDR1 and CDR2: SGHRS and YFSETQ. As DNA, the CDR3 is TGCGCCAGCAGCCATACAGGGTTGAGGGAAACTGAAGCTTTCTTT. Translation: CASSHTGLRETEAFF.

The chain has TRBV6-4 and TRBJ1-1; 7 bases map to TRBD1. V trimming: 6 bases; J trimming: 5 bases; junction bases outside the gene matches: 15. The CDR3 has 16 amino acids. Germline-derived CDR1 and CDR2 are MRHNA and SNTAGT. The CDR3 nucleotides are TGTGCCAGCAGCCCGCAAAATTTGCCAGGGGGAACTGAAGCTTTCTTT. Translation gives CASSPQNLPGGTEAFF.

This clone was seen a single time. The V gene is TRBV2, the J gene TRBJ1-5; no clear D gene. The ends were cut back, 6 bases at V and 0 bases at J, with 12 bases in the middle. Per germline, CDR1 SNHLY and CDR2 FYNNEI. The CDR3 contains 15 residues. The CDR3 bases are TGTGCCAGCAGGAGGACTGCTATTAGCAATCAGCCCCAGCATTTT. It encodes CASRRTAISNQPQHF.